This record concerns one T cell receptor beta chain sequence. No antigen is known for it. The record originates from a study of cytotoxic CD8 clonotypes in ibrutinib-treated CLL. The overall study: The subjects consisted of ten to twelve relapsed/refractory and 15 treatment-naive individuals, with 17 IGHV unmutated.

Study-wide results and limits: Exceeding age-matched healthy donors, baseline clonality also tracked the counts of circulating CD8+ T cells. Clonality climbed at ibrutinib response, then dropped toward baseline at progression. There were differences in sampling times between sustained-remission and progressing patients.

Produced via immunoSEQ multiplex PCR; TCRdb's table is partial and in-frame only. The sample lists 97,000 or so clones; around 73% were seen once. The CDR3 consists of 13 residues. V dropped 0 bases and J dropped 4 bases, with 6 bases sitting between them. Germline CDR1 is SGHNT and CDR2 is YYREEE (reference sequence). The V gene is TRBV5-4, the J gene TRBJ2-3; a weak D match, TRBD1 (5 bases). The TCR sequence derives from a human donor with chronic lymphocytic leukemia. Here the sequenced sample was PBMCs, taken after 12 months of ibrutinib treatment. CDR3 DNA: TGTGCCAGCAGCTTGGTAGGGGCAGATACGCAGTATTTT. Its protein product is CASSLVGADTQYF. Full variable domain (rest looked up from reference TRBV5-4 and TRBJ2-3): ETGVTQSPTHLIKTRGQQVTLRCSSQSGHNTVSWYQQALGQGPQFIFQYYREEENGRGNFPPRFSGLQFPNYSSELNVNALELDDSALYLCASSLVGADTQYFGPGTRLTVL.